The entry below describes one TCR beta chain. The antigen remains undetermined. Aged 18 to 65, hyperthyroidism patients had been newly diagnosed, with under 2 months' duration. Orbital computed tomography, together with clinical symptoms, serum thyroxine, TRAb and thyroid ultrasound, was used for diagnosis. The data were taken from a study of Graves' ophthalmopathy and Graves' hyperthyroidism. Study-level points and caveats: The study's model predicted ophthalmopathy progression at over 55% sensitivity and 72.22% specificity. Blood samples also showed most expanded thyroid clonotypes exceeding 0.001 frequency.

The ends were cut back, 4 bases at V and 1 base at J, with 12 bases in the middle. The CDR3 runs to 15 residues. Germline V gene data show CDR1 as ENHRY and CDR2 as SYGVKD. The authors amplified TCR beta CDR3 regions, and they did so from RNA transcripts for repertoire sequencing. RT-PCR in the first round used HTBI primers; a second-round multiplex PCR followed. TCRdb ran MiXCR on the multiplex PCR reads and lists one entry per CDR3 protein. The sample lists around 590,000 distinct CDR3 sequences, about 40% occurring once. The sequenced sample was peripheral blood or thyroid tissue (not recorded which). This clonotype was obtained from an adult man with Graves' hyperthyroidism. The V gene is TRBV10-3, the J gene TRBJ2-3; D may be TRBD1 or TRBD2 (6 bases each). The CDR3 DNA reads TGTGCCATCAGTGCCGAGGGGGGTGGCACAGATACGCAGTATTTT. It is translated as CAISAEGGGTDTQYF.